The rows below give T cell receptor beta chains drawn from one sample of a study of regulatory T cells in long-lasting Graves disease. TCRdb passed the multiplex PCR reads through MiXCR, listing each CDR3 protein once. The sample records 320,000 or so distinct CDR3 sequences, about a sixth being singletons. This specimen consisted of peripheral blood mononuclear cells (PBMCs), obtained at new diagnosis, from a patient treated with antithyroid drugs. These receptors all come from a female donor with Graves disease. Each CDR3 is given with its conserved first and last residue. The order of the fields is J gene, clone size, D gene, V gene, CDR3 DNA, CDR3 protein. A D gene is named only where the DNA matches it firmly. Clone sizes are given selectively: once, few, many, or a class where the clone is expanded.

TRBJ1-2,many,TRBD1,TRBV5-6,TGTGCCAGCAGCTTGAGACAGGGGGCTGATGGCTACACCTTC,CASSLRQGADGYTF
TRBJ2-7,NA,TRBD2,TRBV6-5,TGTGCCAGCAGTTTCGGGACTAGTAGGTTCGAGCAGTACTTC,CASSFGTSRFEQYF
TRBJ1-3,many,NA,TRBV3-1,TGTGCCAGCAGCCAAGATCCAAGGGGAGGAAACACCATATATTTT,CASSQDPRGGNTIYF
TRBJ2-1,many,TRBD2,TRBV28,TGTGCCAGCAGCCACCAGCGGGGTCGGAATGAGCAGTTCTTC,CASSHQRGRNEQFF
TRBJ1-5,many,TRBD1,TRBV28,TGTGCCAGCAGTCCAGTGACAGGGGGCGCAAAACATCAGCCCCAGCATTTT,CASSPVTGGAKHQPQHF
TRBJ2-3,many,NA,TRBV6-1,TGTGCCAGCCTAAGGGTCACAGATACGCAGTATTTT,CASLRVTDTQYF
TRBJ2-1,NA,TRBD2,TRBV10-3,TGTGCCATCAGGCCGAAGGGCGGGAGCTCCTACAATGAGCAGTTCTTC,CAIRPKGGSSYNEQFF
TRBJ1-1,many,NA,TRBV12-3/TRBV12-4,TGTGCCAGCAGTTTACAACAGGGCCCACCGGGCACTGAAGCTTTCTTT,CASSLQQGPPGTEAFF
TRBJ2-7,many,NA,TRBV11-3,TGTGCCAGCAGCACGGGACGTGGGGGGGCCTCCTACGAGCAGTACTTC,CASSTGRGGASYEQYF
TRBJ1-2,many,NA,TRBV14,TGTGCCAGCAGCCAAGATCGGGGGGGACTGCATTATGGCTACACCTTC,CASSQDRGGLHYGYTF
TRBJ1-2,many,NA,TRBV29-1,TGCAGCGTTGAAGACAGGGGCCGCGGTTTGTCGGGCTACACCTTC,CSVEDRGRGLSGYTF
TRBJ1-6,few,NA,TRBV19,TGTGCCAGTAGTATAGAGCCCAATTCACCCCTCCACTTT,CASSIEPNSPLHF
TRBJ1-5,NA,TRBD1,TRBV19,TGTGCCACTACGCAGGGGGGACTTAACAATCAGCCCCAGCATTTT,CATTQGGLNNQPQHF
TRBJ2-7,few,TRBD2,TRBV24-1,TGTGCCACCAGCGGCCAGGAGGCGGGAGGGACCGACGAGCAGTACTTC,CATSGQEAGGTDEQYF
TRBJ1-5,many,NA,TRBV6-1,TGTGCCAGCACCTCCCGGGGGGGAGGGTATAGCAATCAGCCCCAGCATTTT,CASTSRGGGYSNQPQHF
TRBJ2-5,many,TRBD1,TRBV13,TGTGCCAGCAGCCACCGGGACAGGGGGGTCCAAGAGACCCAGTACTTC,CASSHRDRGVQETQYF
TRBJ2-5,NA,NA,TRBV29-1,TGCAGCGTTGAAGCAGCGGAGAGGCAGCGTTCGCAGTACTTC,CSVEAAERQRSQYF
TRBJ2-3,many,NA,TRBV27,TGTGCCAGCAGTTTAGGGAATACGCAGTATTTT,CASSLGNTQYF
TRBJ1-4,many,NA,TRBV28,TGTGCCAGCAGTTTAATTGGGACGGGTAATGAAAAACTGTTTTTT,CASSLIGTGNEKLFF
TRBJ2-5,many,NA,TRBV28,TGTGCCAGCATGCGGGGTATGAGAGAGACCCAGTACTTC,CASMRGMRETQYF